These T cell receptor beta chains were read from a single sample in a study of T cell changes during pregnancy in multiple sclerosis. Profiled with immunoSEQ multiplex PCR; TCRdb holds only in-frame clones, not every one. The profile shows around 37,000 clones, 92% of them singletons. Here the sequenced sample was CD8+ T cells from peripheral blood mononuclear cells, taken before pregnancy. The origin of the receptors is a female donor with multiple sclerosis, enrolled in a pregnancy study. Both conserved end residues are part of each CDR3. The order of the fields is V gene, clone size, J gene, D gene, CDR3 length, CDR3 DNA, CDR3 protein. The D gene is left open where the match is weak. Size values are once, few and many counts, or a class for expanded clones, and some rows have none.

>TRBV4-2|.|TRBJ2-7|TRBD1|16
TGTGCCAGCAGCCGCCCCGGGACAGGGGGGACCTACGAGCAGTACTTC
CASSRPGTGGTYEQYF
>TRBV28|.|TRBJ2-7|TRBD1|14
TGTGCCAGCAGTTTCGACAGGGTATCCTACGAGCAGTACTTC
CASSFDRVSYEQYF
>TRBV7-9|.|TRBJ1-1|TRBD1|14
TGTGCCAGCAGCTCACCCCCAGGGGGTACTGAAGCTTTCTTT
CASSSPPGGTEAFF
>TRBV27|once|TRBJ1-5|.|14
TGTGCCAGCAGTTTATACTATAGCAATCAGCCCCAGCATTTT
CASSLYYSNQPQHF
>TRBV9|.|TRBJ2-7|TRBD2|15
TGTGCCAGCAGCATTACTAGCGGAAACGCCGACGAGCAGTACTTC
CASSITSGNADEQYF
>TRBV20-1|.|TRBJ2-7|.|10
TGCAGTGCCTCTGCGTACGAGCAGTACTTC
CSASAYEQYF
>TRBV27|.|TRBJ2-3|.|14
TGTGCCAGCAGTTTCACGGGGGACACAGATACGCAGTATTTT
CASSFTGDTDTQYF
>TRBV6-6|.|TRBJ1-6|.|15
TGTGCCAGCAGTTACGTCCGGGGGAAGGAGTCACCCCTCCACTTT
CASSYVRGKESPLHF
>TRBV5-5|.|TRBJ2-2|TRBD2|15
TGTGCCAGCAGCTTGGGTACTAGCGGCACCGGGGAGCTGTTTTTT
CASSLGTSGTGELFF
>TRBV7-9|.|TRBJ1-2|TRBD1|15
TGTGCCAGCAGCTCGGGACAGGGCCCCAACTATGGCTACACCTTC
CASSSGQGPNYGYTF
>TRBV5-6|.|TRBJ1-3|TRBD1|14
TGTGCCAGCAGCACGACAGGGTTCAGGGACACCATATATTTT
CASSTTGFRDTIYF
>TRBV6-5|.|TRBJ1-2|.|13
TGTGCCAGCAGCAAGGGACTAAACTATGGCTACACCTTC
CASSKGLNYGYTF
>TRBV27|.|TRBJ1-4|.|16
TGTGCCAGCAGTTTAACTGGGGGGGCAACTAATGAAAAACTGTTTTTT
CASSLTGGATNEKLFF
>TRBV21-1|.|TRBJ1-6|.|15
TGTGCCAGCAGCCCCCGACAGGGAAGGAGCTCACCCCTCCACTTT
CASSPRQGRSSPLHF
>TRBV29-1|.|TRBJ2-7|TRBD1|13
TGCAGCGCCGCGACAGGGGAACCCTACGAGCAGTACTTC
CSAATGEPYEQYF
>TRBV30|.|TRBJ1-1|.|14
TGTGCCTTAGAGGGAGTCCCGACGGCCACTGAAGCTTTCTTT
CALEGVPTATEAFF
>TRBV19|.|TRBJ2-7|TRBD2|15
TGTGCCAGTAGTCCAGTCGGCGTTGGGAGGGACGAGCAGTACTTC
CASSPVGVGRDEQYF
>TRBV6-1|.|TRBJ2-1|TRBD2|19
TGTGCCAGCAGTGACCCGCTAGCGGGGGCCCCACTTTCCTACAATGAGCAGTTCTTC
CASSDPLAGAPLSYNEQFF
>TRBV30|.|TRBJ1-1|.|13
TGTGCCTGGAGTGTTCGGGTGGACACTGAAGCTTTCTTT
CAWSVRVDTEAFF
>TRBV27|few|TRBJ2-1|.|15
TGTGCCAGCAGAGATGCGACAGGACTCTACAATGAGCAGTTCTTC
CASRDATGLYNEQFF
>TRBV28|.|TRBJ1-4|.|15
TGTGCCAGTCGGGCAGGGGTCGTTAGGGGTGAAAAACTGTTTTTT
CASRAGVVRGEKLFF
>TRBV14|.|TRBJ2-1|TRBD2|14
TGTGCCAGCAGCCAACCGGGACTAGCCGATGAGCAGTTCTTC
CASSQPGLADEQFF
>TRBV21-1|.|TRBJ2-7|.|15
TGTGCCAGCACGGTGCGCAGGGGAAACTCCTACGAGCAGTACTTC
CASTVRRGNSYEQYF
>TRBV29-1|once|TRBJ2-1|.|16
TGCAGCGTTGACACACACAACCGGGAGGACAGCAATGAGCAGTTCTTC
CSVDTHNREDSNEQFF
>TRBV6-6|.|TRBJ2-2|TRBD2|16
TGTGCCAGCAGTTGGGGACCGGGGGGGCAAACCGGGGAGCTGTTTTTT
CASSWGPGGQTGELFF
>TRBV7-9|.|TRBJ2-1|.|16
TGTGCCAGCAGCTCCTCCGAGTTTGCCTCCTACAATGAGCAGTTCTTC
CASSSSEFASYNEQFF
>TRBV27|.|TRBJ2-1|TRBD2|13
TGTGCCAGCAGTTTAGGGGGGGGGAATGAGCAGTTCTTC
CASSLGGGNEQFF
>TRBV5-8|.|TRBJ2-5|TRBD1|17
TGTGCCAGCAGCTCACCCCGACAGGGCGCCCCCCAAGAGACCCAGTACTTC
CASSSPRQGAPQETQYF
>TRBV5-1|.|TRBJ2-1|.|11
TGCGCCAGCAGCTTCAACAATGAGCAGTTCTTC
CASSFNNEQFF
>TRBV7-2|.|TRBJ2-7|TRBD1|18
TGTGCCAGCAGCTTAGCGTCGACAGGGGGCTGGAGCTCCTACGAGCAGTACTTC
CASSLASTGGWSSYEQYF
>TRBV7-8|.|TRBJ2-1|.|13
TGTGCCAGCAGCTTAATAGCGTCCAGTGAGCAGTTCTTC
CASSLIASSEQFF
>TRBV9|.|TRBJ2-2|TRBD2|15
TGTGCCAGCAGCGTAGGAAGGACTAGCACCGGGGAGCTGTTTTTT
CASSVGRTSTGELFF
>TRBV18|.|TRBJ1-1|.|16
TGTGCCAGCTCGCCCGGGGGGGGAATAAGGGACACTGAAGCTTTCTTT
CASSPGGGIRDTEAFF
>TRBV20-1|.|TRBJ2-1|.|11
TGCAGTGCTGGAGGGGGGCATGAGCAGTTCTTC
CSAGGGHEQFF
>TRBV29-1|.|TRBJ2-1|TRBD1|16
TGCAGCGTTCCCAGCACCGGGACAGGGGGAATGGGTGAGCAGTTCTTC
CSVPSTGTGGMGEQFF
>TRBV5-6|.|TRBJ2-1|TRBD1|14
TGTGCCAGCAGCTTCGGGACAGGGCGCAATGAGCAGTTCTTC
CASSFGTGRNEQFF
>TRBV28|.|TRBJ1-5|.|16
TGTGCCAGCAGTTCACCCGGCAGGGAAGGGAGGCAGCCCCAGCATTTT
CASSSPGREGRQPQHF
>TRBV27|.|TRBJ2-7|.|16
TGTGCCAGCAGTCCCTCGATTGGGCGCCGCTCCTACGAGCAGTACTTC
CASSPSIGRRSYEQYF
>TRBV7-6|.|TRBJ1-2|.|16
TGTGCCAGCAGCCCGGAGTGGGGCAACTCGGGCTATGGCTACACCTTC
CASSPEWGNSGYGYTF
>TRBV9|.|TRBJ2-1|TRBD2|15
TGTGCCAGCAGCGATAGCGGGAGGAGCTTGTATGAGCAGTTCTTC
CASSDSGRSLYEQFF
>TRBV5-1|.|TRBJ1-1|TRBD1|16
TGCGCCAGCAGCTTGGTAAGCCGGGACAGTAACACTGAAGCTTTCTTT
CASSLVSRDSNTEAFF
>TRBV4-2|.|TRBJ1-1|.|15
TGTGCCAGCAGTGACTGGCATATAGGTGGCACTGAAGCTTTCTTT
CASSDWHIGGTEAFF
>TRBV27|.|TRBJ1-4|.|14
TGTGCCACCCGAGGGCCGGGCCTGGGCGAAAAACTGTTTTTT
CATRGPGLGEKLFF
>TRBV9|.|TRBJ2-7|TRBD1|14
TGTGCCAGCAGCGTAGGACAGGGGACCTACGAGCAGTACTTC
CASSVGQGTYEQYF
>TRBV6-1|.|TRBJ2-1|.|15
TGTGCCAGCTTCCCTGGGGCTTTCCCCTACAATGAGCAGTTCTTC
CASFPGAFPYNEQFF
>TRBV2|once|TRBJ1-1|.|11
TGTGCCACCCGGTCGTACCTTGAAGCTTTCTTT
CATRSYLEAFF
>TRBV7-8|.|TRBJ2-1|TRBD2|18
TGTGCCAGCAGCGACCGGCGGGGGGGGGCCATCCACTCCAATGAGCAGTTCTTC
CASSDRRGGAIHSNEQFF
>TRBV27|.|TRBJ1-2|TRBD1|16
TGTGCCAGCAGTTCGTATCAAGGACAGGGAAAGGATGGCTACACCTTC
CASSSYQGQGKDGYTF
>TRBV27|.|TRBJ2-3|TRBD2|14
TGTGCCAGCAGTACCCGCGGGGGGCGAGATACGCAGTATTTT
CASSTRGGRDTQYF
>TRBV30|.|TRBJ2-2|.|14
TGTGCCTGGAGTCCGACAACTAACACCGGGGAGCTGTTTTTT
CAWSPTTNTGELFF
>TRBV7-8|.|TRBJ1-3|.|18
TGTGCCAGCAGTCTACCCTGGGGAGGGGCCCACTCTGGAAACACCATATATTTT
CASSLPWGGAHSGNTIYF
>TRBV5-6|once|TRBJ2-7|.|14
TGTGCCAGCAGCTCAGGCCGAAGCTCCTACGAGCAGTACTTC
CASSSGRSSYEQYF
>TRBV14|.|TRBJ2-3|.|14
TGTGCCAGCAGCCAATACTCGGGGGCAGATACGCAGTATTTT
CASSQYSGADTQYF
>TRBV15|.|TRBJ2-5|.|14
TGTGCCACCAGCACACAGGACCCGCCGGTAGGCCAGTACTTC
CATSTQDPPVGQYF